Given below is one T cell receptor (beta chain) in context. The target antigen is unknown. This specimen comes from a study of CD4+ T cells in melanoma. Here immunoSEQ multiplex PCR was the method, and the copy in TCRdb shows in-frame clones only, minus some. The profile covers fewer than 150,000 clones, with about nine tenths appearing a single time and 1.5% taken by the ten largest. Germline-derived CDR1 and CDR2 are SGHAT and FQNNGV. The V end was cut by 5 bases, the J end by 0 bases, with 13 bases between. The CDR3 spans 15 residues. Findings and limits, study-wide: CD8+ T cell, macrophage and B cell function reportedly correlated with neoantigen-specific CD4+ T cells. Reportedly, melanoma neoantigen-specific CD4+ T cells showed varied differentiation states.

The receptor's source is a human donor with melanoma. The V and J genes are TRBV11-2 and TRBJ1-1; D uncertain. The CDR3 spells CASSPHGRVNTEAFF. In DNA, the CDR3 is TGTGCCAGCAGCCCCCACGGACGCGTGAACACTGAAGCTTTCTTT.